This record looks at one T cell receptor (beta chain) sequence and its context. Trimming at V came to 6 bases and at J to 0 bases, leaving 1 base not matched to a gene. CDR1 and CDR2 from the germline V gene are MDHEN and SYDVKM. This CDR3 spans 13 amino acids. The data were taken from a study of cytomegalovirus exposure and HLA in healthy donors. Primers for the PCR totalled 60 Vbeta and 13 Jbeta. The protocol was immunoSEQ multiplex PCR, while the TCRdb copy is restricted to in-frame clones and leaves out a portion. The repertoire consists of roughly 84,000 clones, with about 78% occurring once and the leading ten covering approximately 6%.

Sequenced: PBMCs. This receptor was obtained from a male donor in good health and CMV-seropositive. The chain links TRBV28 to TRBJ1-2; 7 positions agree with TRBD1. The CDR3 here is CASRTGANYGYTF. The CDR3 region has the DNA TGTGCCAGCAGAACAGGGGCTAACTATGGCTACACCTTC.